One and the same sample provided the 6 T cell receptor beta chains below, sequenced in a study of Ad26.COV2.S vaccination and SARS-CoV-2 variants. Treatment indicated: some 20 received Ad26.COV2.S at low or high dose, single or two shots; 5 received placebo; per-sample allocation not given. It was on day 63 after the first vaccine or placebo injection that samples were taken. The assay was immunoSEQ multiplex PCR, and TCRdb's table has in-frame clones only and misses some. The sample holds under 500,000 clones; roughly 90% are singletons and the top ten take about 1.7%. The sample in question was peripheral blood, obtained in a trial of Ad26.COV2.S vaccine versus placebo. These receptors originate from a person between 18 and 59 years old who received the Ad26.COV2.S COVID-19 vaccine or a placebo.

This sequence joins TRBV19 and TRBJ1-1; D might be TRBD1 (5 bases). Per the germline V gene, CDR1 is LNHDA and CDR2 is SQIVND (reference sequence). Deletions cut 7 bases from V and 11 bases from J, with 20 bases between. The length of the CDR3 is 13 residues. CDR3 DNA: TGTGCCAGTAACCCGAGGGAGGGGAGTGGGGCTTTCTTT. This encodes CASNPREGSGAFF.

This clone was seen once. The CDR3 here is CASSLWGALPGELFF. CDR3 nucleotides: TGTGCCAGCAGCCTTTGGGGAGCCCTCCCCGGGGAGCTGTTTTTT. This sequence joins TRBV11-3 and TRBJ2-2, with D tentatively TRBD2 (5 bases). V was shortened by 5 bases and J by 6 bases, with 16 bases between the two germline ends. There are 15 residues in the CDR3. In germline, CDR1 is SGHNT, CDR2 YENEEA. The full variable domain, its missing parts supplied by reference TRBV11-3 and TRBJ2-2, is EAGVVQSPRYKIIEKKQPVAFWCNPISGHNTLYWYLQNLGQGPELLIRYENEEAVDDSQLPKDRFSAERLKGVDSTLKIQPAELGDSAVYLCASSLWGALPGELFFGEGSRLTVL.

The chain employs TRBV28 and TRBJ1-2; 8 positions match TRBD1. The CDR3 is made up of 15 amino acids. CDR1 and CDR2 from the germline V gene are MDHEN and SYDVKM. V trimming: 6 bases; J trimming: 6 bases; junction bases outside the gene matches: 12. Here the CDR3 DNA reads TGTGCCAGCAGCCCATACCCCAGGGGGCATAATGGCTACACCTTC. Amino acid sequence: CASSPYPRGHNGYTF.

The CDR3 loop reads CASGTSGNTIYF. Written as DNA, the CDR3 is TGTGCCAGTGGGACATCTGGAAACACCATATATTTT. The chain uses TRBV19 and TRBJ1-3; D possibly corresponds to TRBD1 (6 bases). The germline V gene has CDR1 LNHDA and CDR2 SQIVND (reference sequence). Trimming pared 8 bases from V and 1 base from J, leaving 6 bases between. This CDR3 has 12 residues.

The CDR3 nucleotides read TGTGCCACCGTGGGACAGGGTGTCTACGAGCAGTACTTC. Translating gives CATVGQGVYEQYF. The V and J genes are TRBV6-5 and TRBJ2-7; 9 nucleotides match TRBD1. Germline loops: CDR1 MNHEY, CDR2 SVGAGI. CDR3 length: 13 amino acids. The junction had 7 bases not matched to a gene; V was cut back by 10 bases and J by 3 bases.

The rearrangement links TRBV4-3 to TRBJ2-3, with unresolved D. V was pared by 2 bases and J by 4 bases, with 7 bases between. The length of the CDR3 is 13 residues. In germline, CDR1 is LGHNA, CDR2 YSLEER. The CDR3 sequence is CASSQSLADTQYF. In DNA, the CDR3 is TGCGCCAGCAGCCAATCGTTGGCAGATACGCAGTATTTT.